This paragraph reports one TCR beta chain. This sample was included in a study of cytomegalovirus exposure and HLA in healthy donors. Researchers ran the PCR with 60 Vbeta and 13 Jbeta primers. Sequencing was performed with immunoSEQ multiplex PCR; in TCRdb, only in-frame clones are kept and a portion is missing. The sample contains more than 80,000 clones, 70% to 75% of which appear only once. Sample: PBMCs. This TCR was recovered from a man in his 60s in good health and CMV-seronegative.

CDR3 sequence (DNA): TGTGCCAGCACCTTGGGGGGACAGGGCGCCTACGAGCAGTACTTC. Translation: CASTLGGQGAYEQYF. The gene calls are TRBV11-2 and TRBJ2-7; 9 nucleotides line up with TRBD1. Germline V gene sequence: CDR1 SGHAT, CDR2 FQNNGV. This CDR3 has 15 amino acids. J was trimmed by 2 bases and V by 7 bases; bases with no gene match: 9.